This TCR beta chain was recorded in a study of T-cell memory formation after mild COVID-19 (TCRdb year 2021). About the investigation overall: TCR sequence clusters from the two donors were largely donor specific. The cohort was made up of two young adult volunteers, one female and one male, who were previously healthy. Longitudinal TCRalpha and TCRbeta repertoire sequencing tracked T-cell clones expanding and contracting after mild COVID-19 in a couple of donors. Overall study results and their limits: The study included only a couple of mild cases, and larger cohorts that include severe cases with pre-infection samples were judged to be necessary. Some responding clones were found in pre-infection memory, which suggests that pre-existing cross-reactive memory T cells took part in the SARS-CoV-2 response. From day 15 to 85, contracting clones showed balanced CD4/CD8 phenotypes, whereas a second wave of clones that expanded from day 15 to 37 leaned towards CD4+. Contracting CD4+ clones turned up mainly in the CM and EM memory subsets, whereas EMRA was where CD8+ clones were enriched. SARS-CoV-2 specificity was not confirmed for the second-wave clones peaking on day 37.

This clonotype was detected a few times. Its antigen remains unidentified. Base qualities are not recorded, but no much larger clone differs from it by a single base. Between the V and J ends, shortened by 5 bases and 6 bases respectively, the junction contains 15 bases. Reading from cysteine to phenylalanine, the CDR3 counts 14 amino acids. Kept here is only the CDR3 DNA, which spans 42 bases and is read in frame from base 1. Based on the germline V gene, the CDR1 and CDR2 sequences are SGHTA and FQGNSA. TCRdb names Illumina NovaSeq 6000 as the instrument used. Using 5'RACE with constant-segment primers, TCRalpha and TCRbeta cDNA libraries were constructed, with sample barcodes and unique molecular identifiers added in the process. RNA was extracted from every sample with Trizol reagent. Libraries were amplified in two PCR steps, with a second sample barcode and Illumina TruSeq adapters added in the second step. The libraries were sequenced on an Illumina NovaSeq using 2 x 150 bp paired-end reads. Regarding the original processing steps: With migec v1.2.7, reads were demultiplexed and then collapsed into UMI-guided consensus sequences. Using mixcr v2.1.11, UMI consensuses were aligned to TRA and TRB V and J templates and then assembled into clonotypes. Clonotypes were classified as expanded or contracted when called significant by both edgeR and NoisET, with noise models trained on biological replicates. For edgeR calls, the cutoffs were a false discovery rate-adjusted p below 0.01 and a log2 fold-change threshold of 1. As an exploratory analysis of dynamics, PCA with hierarchical clustering was applied to max-normalized trajectories of the 1000 most abundant clonotypes. Separately sequenced CD4+ and CD8+ repertoires were used to assign a CD4 or CD8 phenotype to each responding clone. The public reads were reprocessed in TCRdb via fastp at Q25 and MiXCR, keeping in-frame beta chains. One record per CDR3 amino acid sequence lists the most common genes and DNA. The V and J calls, along with clone size, are taken from TCRdb and not from the paper's own processing. Across this sample there are about 190,000 distinct CDR3 sequences, with about 16% seen only once. The top ten constitute 2.4% of the sample.

PBMCs were isolated by Ficoll-Paque density gradient centrifugation. The origin of this receptor is an adult woman who had mild COVID-19 (a few samples of this study predate the infection). The sample titles of this study are shuffled in the database, so cell type and time point are left out; the donor was told from shared clones. The sample consisted of PBMCs or a T cell subset sorted from them (not recorded which). The sequence is built from TRBV7-2 and TRBJ2-3; no D gene call is confident. The CDR3 is CASSARTSRDTQYF. In nucleotides, the sequence is TGTGCCAGCAGCGCCCGGACGAGTAGGGATACGCAGTATTTT.